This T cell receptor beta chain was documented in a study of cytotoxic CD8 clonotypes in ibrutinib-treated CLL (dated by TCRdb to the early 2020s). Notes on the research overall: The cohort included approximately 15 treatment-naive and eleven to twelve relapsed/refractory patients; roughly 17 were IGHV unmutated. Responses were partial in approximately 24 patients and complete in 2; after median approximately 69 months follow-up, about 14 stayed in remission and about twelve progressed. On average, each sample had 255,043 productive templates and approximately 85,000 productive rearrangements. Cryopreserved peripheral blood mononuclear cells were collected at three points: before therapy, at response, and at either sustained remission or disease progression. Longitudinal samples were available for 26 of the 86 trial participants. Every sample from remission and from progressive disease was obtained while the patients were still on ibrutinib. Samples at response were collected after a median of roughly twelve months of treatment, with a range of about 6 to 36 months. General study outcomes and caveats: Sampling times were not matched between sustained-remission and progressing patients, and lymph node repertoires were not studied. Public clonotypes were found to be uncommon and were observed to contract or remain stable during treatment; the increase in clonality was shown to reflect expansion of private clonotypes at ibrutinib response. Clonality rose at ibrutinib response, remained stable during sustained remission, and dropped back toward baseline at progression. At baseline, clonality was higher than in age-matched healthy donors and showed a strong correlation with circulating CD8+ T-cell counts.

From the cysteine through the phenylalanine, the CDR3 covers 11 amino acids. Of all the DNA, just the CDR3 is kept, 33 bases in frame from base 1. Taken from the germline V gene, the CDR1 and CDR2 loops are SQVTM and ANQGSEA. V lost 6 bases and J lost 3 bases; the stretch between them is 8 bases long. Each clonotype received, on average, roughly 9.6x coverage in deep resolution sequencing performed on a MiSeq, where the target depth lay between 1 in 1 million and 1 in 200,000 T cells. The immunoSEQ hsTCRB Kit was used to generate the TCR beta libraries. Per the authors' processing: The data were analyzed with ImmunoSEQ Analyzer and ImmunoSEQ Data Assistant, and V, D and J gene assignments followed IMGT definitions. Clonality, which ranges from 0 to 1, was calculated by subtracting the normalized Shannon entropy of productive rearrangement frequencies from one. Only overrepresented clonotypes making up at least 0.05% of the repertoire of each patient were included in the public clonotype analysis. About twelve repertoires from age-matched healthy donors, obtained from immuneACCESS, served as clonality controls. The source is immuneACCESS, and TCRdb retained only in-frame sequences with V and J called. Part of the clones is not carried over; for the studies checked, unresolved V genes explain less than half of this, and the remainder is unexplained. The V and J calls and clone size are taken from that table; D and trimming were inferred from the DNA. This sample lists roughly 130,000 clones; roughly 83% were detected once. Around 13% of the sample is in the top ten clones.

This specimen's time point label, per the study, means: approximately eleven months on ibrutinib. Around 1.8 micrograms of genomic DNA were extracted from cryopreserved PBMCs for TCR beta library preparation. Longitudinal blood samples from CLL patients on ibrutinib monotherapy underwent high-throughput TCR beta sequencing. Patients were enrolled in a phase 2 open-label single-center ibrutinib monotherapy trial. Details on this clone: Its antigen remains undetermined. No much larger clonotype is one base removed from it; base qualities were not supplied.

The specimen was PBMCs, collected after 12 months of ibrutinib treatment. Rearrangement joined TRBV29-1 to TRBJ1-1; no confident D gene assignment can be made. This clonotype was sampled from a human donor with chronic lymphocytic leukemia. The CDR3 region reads CSVTAYTEAFF. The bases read TGCAGCGTGACTGCGTACACTGAAGCTTTCTTT.